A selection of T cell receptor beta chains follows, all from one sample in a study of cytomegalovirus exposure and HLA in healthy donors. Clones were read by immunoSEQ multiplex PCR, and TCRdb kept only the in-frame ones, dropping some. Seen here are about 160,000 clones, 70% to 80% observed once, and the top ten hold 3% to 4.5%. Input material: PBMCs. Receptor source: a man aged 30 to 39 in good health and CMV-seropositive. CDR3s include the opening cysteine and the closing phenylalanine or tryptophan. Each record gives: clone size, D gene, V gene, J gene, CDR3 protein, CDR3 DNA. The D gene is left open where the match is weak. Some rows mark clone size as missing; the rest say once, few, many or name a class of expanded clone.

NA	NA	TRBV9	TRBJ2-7	CASSTSGASPNEQYF	TGTGCCAGCAGCACGAGCGGTGCTAGCCCCAACGAGCAGTACTTC
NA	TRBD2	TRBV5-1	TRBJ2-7	CASSLDGATSGSYEQYF	TGCGCCAGCAGCTTGGACGGAGCGACTAGCGGCTCCTACGAGCAGTACTTC
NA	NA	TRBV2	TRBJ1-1	CASSDLQGTEAFF	TGTGCCAGCAGCGACCTACAGGGAACTGAAGCTTTCTTT
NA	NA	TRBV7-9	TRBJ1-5	CASSQGWDQPQHF	TGTGCCAGCAGCCAGGGTTGGGATCAGCCCCAGCATTTT
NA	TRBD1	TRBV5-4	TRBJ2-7	CASSLVGQGFPYEQYF	TGTGCCAGCAGCTTGGTAGGACAGGGGTTCCCCTACGAGCAGTACTTC
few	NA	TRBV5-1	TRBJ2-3	CASTNRVVGTDTQYF	TGCGCCAGCACAAACAGGGTAGTTGGCACAGATACGCAGTATTTT
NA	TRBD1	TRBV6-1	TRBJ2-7	CASNQPGQGFEQYF	TGTGCCAGCAACCAGCCGGGACAGGGTTTCGAGCAGTACTTC
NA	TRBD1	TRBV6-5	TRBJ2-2	CASSRDRANTGELFF	TGTGCCAGCAGCCGGGACAGGGCGAACACCGGGGAGCTGTTTTTT
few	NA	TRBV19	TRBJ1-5	CASSISGLSNQPQHF	TGTGCCAGTAGTATTTCAGGGCTTAGCAATCAGCCCCAGCATTTT
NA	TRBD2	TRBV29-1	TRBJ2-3	CSVATSGGPDTQYF	TGCAGCGTTGCGACTAGCGGGGGGCCAGATACGCAGTATTTT
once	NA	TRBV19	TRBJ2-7	CASSIGLASYEQYF	TGTGCCAGTAGTATCGGTCTAGCTTCCTACGAGCAGTACTTC
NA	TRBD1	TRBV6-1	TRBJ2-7	CASSDRTGEFYEQYF	TGTGCCAGCAGTGATAGGACAGGGGAGTTCTACGAGCAGTACTTC
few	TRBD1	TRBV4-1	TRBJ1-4	CASSHQGAQDEKLFF	TGCGCCAGCAGCCACCAGGGGGCGCAGGATGAAAAACTGTTTTTT
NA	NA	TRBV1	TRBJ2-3	CTSSHDEPASGGADTQYF	TGCACCAGCAGCCACGACGAACCCGCTAGCGGGGGGGCTGATACGCAGTATTTT
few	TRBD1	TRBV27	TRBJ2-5	CASKSHRGTETQYF	TGTGCCAGCAAGTCACACAGGGGGACAGAGACCCAGTACTTC
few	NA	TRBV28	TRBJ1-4	CASSPPGGADEKLFF	TGTGCCAGCAGTCCCCCCGGGGGGGCGGATGAAAAACTGTTTTTT
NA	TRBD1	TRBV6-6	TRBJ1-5	CASSFTGGNQPQHF	TGTGCCAGCAGTTTCACAGGGGGCAATCAGCCCCAGCATTTT
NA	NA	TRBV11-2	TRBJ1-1	CASSPRGAPMDTEAFF	TGTGCCAGCAGCCCGCGGGGGGCTCCGATGGACACTGAAGCTTTCTTT
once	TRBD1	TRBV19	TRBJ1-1	CASSRDRAAGTEAFF	TGTGCCAGTAGCCGGGACAGGGCGGCTGGCACTGAAGCTTTCTTT
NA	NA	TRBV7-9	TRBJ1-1	CASSLGGGGTEAFF	TGTGCCAGCAGCTTAGGAGGGGGGGGGACTGAAGCTTTCTTT
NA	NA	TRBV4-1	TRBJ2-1	CASSQAETTNEQFF	TGCGCCAGCAGCCAAGCGGAGACTACAAATGAGCAGTTCTTC
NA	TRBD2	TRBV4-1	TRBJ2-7	CASSPVATSGESYEQYF	TGCGCCAGCAGCCCCGTGGCGACTAGCGGGGAATCCTACGAGCAGTACTTC
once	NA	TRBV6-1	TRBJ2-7	CASSPLAGYEQYF	TGTGCCAGCAGTCCCCTCGCAGGATACGAGCAGTACTTC
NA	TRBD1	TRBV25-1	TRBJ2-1	CAISGTGLYNEQFF	TGTGCCATTTCCGGGACAGGCCTGTACAATGAGCAGTTCTTC
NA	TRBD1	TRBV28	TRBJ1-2	CASRDRGANYGYTF	TGTGCCAGCCGGGACAGGGGAGCTAACTATGGCTACACCTTC
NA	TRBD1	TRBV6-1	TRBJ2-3	CASSEAVTGFSTDTQYF	TGTGCCAGCAGTGAAGCGGTGACAGGGTTTAGTACAGATACGCAGTATTTT
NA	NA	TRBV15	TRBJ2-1	CATSRSGGYHNEQFF	TGTGCCACCAGCAGGTCCGGAGGGTACCACAATGAGCAGTTCTTC
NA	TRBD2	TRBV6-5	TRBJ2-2	CASRRDYPGELFF	TGTGCCAGCAGACGGGACTATCCCGGGGAGCTGTTTTTT
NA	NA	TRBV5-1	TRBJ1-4	CASSFNRANEKLFF	TGCGCCAGCAGCTTTAACAGGGCTAATGAAAAACTGTTTTTT
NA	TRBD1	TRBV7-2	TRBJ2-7	CASSLTGTGFIEQYF	TGTGCCAGCAGCCTAACCGGGACAGGGTTCATCGAGCAGTACTTC
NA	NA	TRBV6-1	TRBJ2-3	CASLGGTPDTQYF	TGTGCCAGTTTGGGGGGAACCCCAGATACGCAGTATTTT
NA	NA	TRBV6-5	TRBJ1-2	CASSSPGDANYGYTF	TGTGCCAGCAGTTCCCCGGGGGATGCTAACTATGGCTACACCTTC
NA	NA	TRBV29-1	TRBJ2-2	CSVQSSTGELFF	TGCAGCGTACAGAGTTCCACCGGGGAGCTGTTTTTT
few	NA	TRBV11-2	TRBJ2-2	CASSLVRGAGELFF	TGTGCCAGCAGCTTAGTCCGCGGGGCCGGGGAGCTGTTTTTT
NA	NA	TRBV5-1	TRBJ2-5	CASSSQRLMGTQYF	TGCGCCAGCAGCTCCCAGCGGTTGATGGGGACCCAGTACTTC
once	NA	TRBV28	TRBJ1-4	CASSSGNAGPNEKLFF	TGTGCCAGCAGTTCGGGTAACGCAGGGCCTAATGAAAAACTGTTTTTT
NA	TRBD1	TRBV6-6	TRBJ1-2	CASSTGGAGGYTF	TGTGCCAGCAGTACAGGGGGCGCCGGTGGCTACACCTTC
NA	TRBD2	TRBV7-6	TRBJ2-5	CASSFSGGFETQYF	TGTGCCAGCAGCTTTAGCGGGGGCTTTGAGACCCAGTACTTC
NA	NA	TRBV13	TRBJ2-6	CASSLDGSGANVLTF	TGTGCCAGCAGCTTAGACGGCTCTGGGGCCAACGTCCTGACTTTC
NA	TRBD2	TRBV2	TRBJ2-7	CATLAVASYEQYF	TGTGCCACACTAGCGGTCGCTTCCTACGAGCAGTACTTC
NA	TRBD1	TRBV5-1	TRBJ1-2	CATLPGQGVTNYGYTF	TGCGCCACCCTACCGGGACAGGGAGTTACTAACTATGGCTACACCTTC
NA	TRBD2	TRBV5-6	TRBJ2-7	CASSLVTSGGYKQYF	TGTGCCAGCAGCTTGGTGACTAGCGGGGGGTATAAGCAGTACTTC
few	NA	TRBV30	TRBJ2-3	CAWTLSYYTDTQYF	TGTGCCTGGACTTTGAGCTACTACACAGATACGCAGTATTTT